This T cell receptor beta chain was identified during a study of T cells in Graves' hyperthyroidism and ophthalmopathy. This clonotype was seen repeatedly, ten times or more. Researchers amplified the TCR beta CDR3 regions from RNA transcripts. When the TCR CDR3 underwent first-round RT-PCR, the HTBI primer set was used. TCRdb re-derived calls from the multiplex PCR reads in MiXCR, one entry per CDR3 protein. The sample carries fewer than 450,000 distinct CDR3 sequences, less than 20% recorded once. The germline V gene has CDR1 MNHNS and CDR2 SASEGT. V was shortened by 7 bases and J by 1 base, with 10 bases between the two germline ends. The CDR3 is made up of 13 amino acids.

V gene TRBV6-1 combines with J gene TRBJ1-2; D not resolved. Sequenced material: blood. The clonotype was recovered from a man younger than 35 with Graves' ophthalmopathy. For the CDR3, the DNA is TGTGCCAGCACGTCGTTCAGTAACTATGGCTACACCTTC. Its protein product is CASTSFSNYGYTF.